This TCR beta chain was sequenced during a study of precursors of human CD4 cytotoxic T cells (dated by TCRdb to the late 2010s). Regarding the research as a whole: CD4+ memory subsets from 15 or so donors in total were covered by the bulk TCR-seq analysis. Sequences for both the TCRalpha and TCRbeta chains came out of the TCR-seq analysis of some 13 donors (table S7). The research as a whole found: Expanded effector clonotypes made up a larger fraction of IL-7Rhigh TEMRA clonotypes than of TEM or TCM clonotypes. IL-7Rhigh and IL-7R- TEMRA subsets showed more restricted TCR repertoires, with lower diversity and more expanded clonotypes, than TCM and TEM subsets. According to the authors, an observational design in humans cannot definitively determine the direction of differentiation between precursor and effector cells. Only 13 of the 14 donors were included in some bulk TCR-seq comparisons, which suggests that not every subset was available for every donor.

Sequencing was performed on an Illumina MiSeq. The authors' pipeline ran thus. To quantify repertoire diversity, the Shannon-Wiener index was calculated using VDJtools. A TCRbeta clonotype was considered expanded if its clonotype frequency was 3 or more. The raw public reads went through TCRdb reprocessing: fastp at Q25, MiXCR clone calling, in-frame beta chains kept. Rows are unified per CDR3 protein, each entry keeping the most common DNA and genes. TCRdb, rather than the study authors, made the V and J calls. This sample has over 650 distinct CDR3 sequences in its table, and roughly a sixth of those were observed once. The ten most abundant clones make up 7.7% of the sample. V gives up 4 bases and J gives up 8 bases, and the segment between their germline ends measures 12 bases. Spanning cysteine to phenylalanine, the CDR3 consists of 14 amino acids. Just the 42-base CDR3 DNA is kept, in frame starting at base 1. CDR1 and CDR2, looked up from the germline V gene, are SGHDN and FVKESK.

This clonotype occurred a few times. Its antigen is currently not known. It has no much larger one-base neighbor in the sample; base qualities were not kept. To test for a precursor-effector relationship among CD4 cytotoxic T cells, four sorted CD4+ memory subsets (TCM, TEM, IL-7Rhigh TEMRA, IL-7R- TEMRA) underwent bulk UMI-based TCR sequencing. Cells were obtained from peripheral blood mononuclear cells that had been isolated from human blood. Sequencing was performed on memory CD4+ T cells from blood (PBMCs). The origin of this receptor is a human donor in good health. The rearrangement joined TRBV14 to TRBJ1-6; TRBD1 could be the D gene, as 5 bases match. CDR3 protein: CASSLRTTDSPLHF. The DNA sequence follows: TGTGCCAGCAGCCTTAGGACAACCGATTCACCCCTCCACTTT.